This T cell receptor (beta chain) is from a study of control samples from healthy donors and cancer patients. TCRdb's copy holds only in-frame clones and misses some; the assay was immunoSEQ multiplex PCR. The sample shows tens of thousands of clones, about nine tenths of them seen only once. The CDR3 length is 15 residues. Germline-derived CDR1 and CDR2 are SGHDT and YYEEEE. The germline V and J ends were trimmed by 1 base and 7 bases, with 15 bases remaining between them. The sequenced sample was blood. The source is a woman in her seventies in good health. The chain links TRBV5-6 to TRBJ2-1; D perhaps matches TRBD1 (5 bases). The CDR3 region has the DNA TGTGCCAGCAGCTTGTCGGCAGGGTTGAGGAATGAGCAGTTCTTC. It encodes CASSLSAGLRNEQFF.